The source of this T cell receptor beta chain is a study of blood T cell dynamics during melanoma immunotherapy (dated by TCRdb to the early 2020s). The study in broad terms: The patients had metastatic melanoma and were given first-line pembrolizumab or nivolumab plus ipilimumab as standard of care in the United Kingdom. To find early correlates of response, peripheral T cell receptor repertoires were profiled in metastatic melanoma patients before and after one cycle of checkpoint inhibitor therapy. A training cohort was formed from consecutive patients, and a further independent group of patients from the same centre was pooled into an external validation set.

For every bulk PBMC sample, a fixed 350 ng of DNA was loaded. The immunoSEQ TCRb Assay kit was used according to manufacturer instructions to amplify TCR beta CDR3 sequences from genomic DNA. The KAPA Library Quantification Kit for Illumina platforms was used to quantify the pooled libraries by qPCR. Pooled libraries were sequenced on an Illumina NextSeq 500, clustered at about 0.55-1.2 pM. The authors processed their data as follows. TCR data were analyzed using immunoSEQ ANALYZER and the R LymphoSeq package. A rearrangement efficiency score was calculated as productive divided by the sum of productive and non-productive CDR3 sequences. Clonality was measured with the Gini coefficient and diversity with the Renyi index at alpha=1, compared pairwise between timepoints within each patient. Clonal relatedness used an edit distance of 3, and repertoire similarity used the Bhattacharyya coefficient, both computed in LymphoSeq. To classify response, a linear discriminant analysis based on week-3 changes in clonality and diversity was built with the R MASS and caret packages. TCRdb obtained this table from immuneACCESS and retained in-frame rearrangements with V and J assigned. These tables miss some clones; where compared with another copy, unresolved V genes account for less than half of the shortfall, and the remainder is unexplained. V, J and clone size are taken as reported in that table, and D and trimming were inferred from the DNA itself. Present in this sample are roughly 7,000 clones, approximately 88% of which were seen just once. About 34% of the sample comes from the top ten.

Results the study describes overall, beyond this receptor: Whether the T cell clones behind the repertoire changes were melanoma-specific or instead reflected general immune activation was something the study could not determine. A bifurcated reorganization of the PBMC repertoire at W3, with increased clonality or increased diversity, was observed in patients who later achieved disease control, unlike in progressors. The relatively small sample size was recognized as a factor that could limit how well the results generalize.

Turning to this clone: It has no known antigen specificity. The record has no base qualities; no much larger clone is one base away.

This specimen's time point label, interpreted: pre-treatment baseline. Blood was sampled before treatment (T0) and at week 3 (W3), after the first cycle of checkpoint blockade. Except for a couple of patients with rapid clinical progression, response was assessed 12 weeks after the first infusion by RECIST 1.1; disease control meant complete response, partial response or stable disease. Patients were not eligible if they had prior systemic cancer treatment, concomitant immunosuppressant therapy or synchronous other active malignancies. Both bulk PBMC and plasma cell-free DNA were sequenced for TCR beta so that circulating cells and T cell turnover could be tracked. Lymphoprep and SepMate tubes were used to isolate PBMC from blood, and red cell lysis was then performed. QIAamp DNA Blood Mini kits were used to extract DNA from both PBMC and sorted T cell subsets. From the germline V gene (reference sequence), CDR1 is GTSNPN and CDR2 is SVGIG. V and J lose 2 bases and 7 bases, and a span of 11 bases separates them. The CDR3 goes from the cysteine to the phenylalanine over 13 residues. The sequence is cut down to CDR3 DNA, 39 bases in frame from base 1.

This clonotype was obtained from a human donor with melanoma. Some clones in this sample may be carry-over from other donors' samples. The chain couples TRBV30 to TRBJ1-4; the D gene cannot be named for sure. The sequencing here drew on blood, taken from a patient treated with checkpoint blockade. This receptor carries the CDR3 CAWSMGSSEKLFF. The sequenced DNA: TGTGCCTGGAGTATGGGGTCGAGTGAAAAACTGTTTTTT.